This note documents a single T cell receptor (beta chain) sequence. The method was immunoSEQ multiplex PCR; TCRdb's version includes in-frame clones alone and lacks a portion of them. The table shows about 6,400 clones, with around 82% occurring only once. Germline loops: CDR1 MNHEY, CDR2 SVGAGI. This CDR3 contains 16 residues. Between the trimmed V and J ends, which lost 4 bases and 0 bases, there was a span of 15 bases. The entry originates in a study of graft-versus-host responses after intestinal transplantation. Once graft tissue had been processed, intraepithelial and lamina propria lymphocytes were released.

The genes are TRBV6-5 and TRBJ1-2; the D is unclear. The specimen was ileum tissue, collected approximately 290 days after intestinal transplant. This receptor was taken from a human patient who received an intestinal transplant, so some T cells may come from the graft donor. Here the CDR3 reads CASSLLGPIANYGYTF. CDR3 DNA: TGTGCCAGCAGTTTGCTCGGACCGATAGCTAACTATGGCTACACCTTC.